This T cell receptor (beta chain) stems from a study of T cells in Graves' hyperthyroidism and ophthalmopathy. Patients were excluded because of uncontrolled infection, other autoimmune disease, pregnancy or lactation. The CDR3 regions of TCR beta were amplified from RNA transcripts. Carried out on the TCR CDR3, a first-round RT-PCR used the HTBI primer set. MiXCR, run by TCRdb on the multiplex PCR reads, gives a single entry per CDR3 protein. The sample has hundreds of thousands of distinct CDR3 sequences, just under 20% seen once. The V gene lost 0 bases and the J gene lost 0 bases, with 15 bases spanning the gap. The CDR3 runs 17 residues. The V gene's germline CDR1 is GTSNPN and CDR2 SVGIG (reference sequence).

This TCR derives from a man in his forties with Graves' ophthalmopathy. The sample consisted of blood. The V call is TRBV30, the J call TRBJ2-4, with no clear D. For the CDR3, the DNA is TGTGCCTGGAGTGTAGGGATTTTCCCGCTAGCCAAAAACATTCAGTACTTC. This sequence encodes CAWSVGIFPLAKNIQYF.